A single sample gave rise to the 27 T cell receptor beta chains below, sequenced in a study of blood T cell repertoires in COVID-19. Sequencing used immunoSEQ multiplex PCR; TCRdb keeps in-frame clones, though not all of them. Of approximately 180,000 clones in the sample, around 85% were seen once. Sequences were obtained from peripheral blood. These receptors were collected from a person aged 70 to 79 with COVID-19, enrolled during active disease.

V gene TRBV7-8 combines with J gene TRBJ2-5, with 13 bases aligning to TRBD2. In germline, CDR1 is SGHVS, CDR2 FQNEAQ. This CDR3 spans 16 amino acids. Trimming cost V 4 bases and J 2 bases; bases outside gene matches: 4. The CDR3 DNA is TGTGCCAGCAGCTCCCGGACTAGCGGGGGACAAGAGACCCAGTACTTC. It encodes CASSSRTSGGQETQYF.

The CDR3 sequence is CASKQGGNIQYF. The CDR3 bases are TGTGCCAGCAAGCAGGGGGGAAACATTCAGTACTTC. The V gene is TRBV27, the J gene TRBJ2-4; D is possibly TRBD1 (7 bases). This CDR3 comprises 12 residues. The germline V gene has CDR1 MNHEY and CDR2 SMNVEV (reference sequence). The germline V and J ends were trimmed by 7 bases and 6 bases, with 10 bases remaining between them.

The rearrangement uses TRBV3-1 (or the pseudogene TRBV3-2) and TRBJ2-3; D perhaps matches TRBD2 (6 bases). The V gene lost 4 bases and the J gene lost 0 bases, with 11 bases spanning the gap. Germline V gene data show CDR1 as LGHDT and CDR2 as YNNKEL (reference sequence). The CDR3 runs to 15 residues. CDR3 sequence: CASSPLSGSTDTQYF. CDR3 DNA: TGTGCCAGCAGCCCCCTTAGCGGTAGCACAGATACGCAGTATTTT.

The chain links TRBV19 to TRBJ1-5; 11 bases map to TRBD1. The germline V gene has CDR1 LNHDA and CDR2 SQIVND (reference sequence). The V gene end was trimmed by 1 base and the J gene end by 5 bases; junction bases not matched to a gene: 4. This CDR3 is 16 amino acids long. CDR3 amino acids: CASSIGTGGGYQPQHF. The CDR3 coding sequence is TGTGCCAGTAGTATAGGGACAGGGGGCGGGTATCAGCCCCAGCATTTT.

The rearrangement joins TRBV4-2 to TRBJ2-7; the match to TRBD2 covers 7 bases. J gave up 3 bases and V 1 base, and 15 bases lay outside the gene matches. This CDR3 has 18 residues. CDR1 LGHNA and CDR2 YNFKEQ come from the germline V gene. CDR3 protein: CASSQVSSASGGIYEQYF. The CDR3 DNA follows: TGTGCCAGCAGCCAAGTGTCGTCGGCTAGCGGAGGCATCTACGAGCAGTACTTC.

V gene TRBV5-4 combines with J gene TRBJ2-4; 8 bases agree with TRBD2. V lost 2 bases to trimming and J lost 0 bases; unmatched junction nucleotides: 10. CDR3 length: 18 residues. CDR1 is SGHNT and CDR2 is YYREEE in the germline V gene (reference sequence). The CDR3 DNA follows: TGTGCCAGCAGCTTTGGATCGAGCGGGGGACTAGCCAAAAACATTCAGTACTTC. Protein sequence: CASSFGSSGGLAKNIQYF.

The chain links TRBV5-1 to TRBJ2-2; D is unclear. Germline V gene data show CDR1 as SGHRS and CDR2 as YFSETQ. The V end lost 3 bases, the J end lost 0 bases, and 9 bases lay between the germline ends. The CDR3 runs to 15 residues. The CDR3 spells CASSSSTANTGELFF. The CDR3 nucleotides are TGCGCCAGCAGCTCGTCAACGGCGAACACCGGGGAGCTGTTTTTT.

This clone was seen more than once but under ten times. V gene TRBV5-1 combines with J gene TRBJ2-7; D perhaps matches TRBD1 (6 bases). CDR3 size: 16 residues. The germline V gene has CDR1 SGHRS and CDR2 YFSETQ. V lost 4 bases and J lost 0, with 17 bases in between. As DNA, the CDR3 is TGCGCCAGCAGCCCTACATGGACAGCCGTCTCCTACGAGCAGTACTTC. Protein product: CASSPTWTAVSYEQYF.

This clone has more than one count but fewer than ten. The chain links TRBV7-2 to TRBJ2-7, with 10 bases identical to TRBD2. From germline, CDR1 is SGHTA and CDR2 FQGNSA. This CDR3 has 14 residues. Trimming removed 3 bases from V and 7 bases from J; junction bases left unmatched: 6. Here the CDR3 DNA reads TGTGCCAGCAGCTTTAGCGGGGGGCCTGGGGAGCAGTACTTC. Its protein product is CASSFSGGPGEQYF.

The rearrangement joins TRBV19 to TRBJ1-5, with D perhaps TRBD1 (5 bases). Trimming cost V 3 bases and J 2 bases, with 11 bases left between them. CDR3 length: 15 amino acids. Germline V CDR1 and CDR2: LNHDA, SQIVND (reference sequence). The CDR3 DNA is TGTGCCAGTAGTATCGGGGGGATCGGCAATCAGCCCCAGCATTTT. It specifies CASSIGGIGNQPQHF.

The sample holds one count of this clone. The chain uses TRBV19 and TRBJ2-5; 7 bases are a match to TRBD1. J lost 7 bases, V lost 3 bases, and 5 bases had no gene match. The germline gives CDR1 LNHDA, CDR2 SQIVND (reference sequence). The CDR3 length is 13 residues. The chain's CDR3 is CASSIDRVGTQYF. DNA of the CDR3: TGTGCCAGTAGTATTGACAGGGTGGGGACCCAGTACTTC.

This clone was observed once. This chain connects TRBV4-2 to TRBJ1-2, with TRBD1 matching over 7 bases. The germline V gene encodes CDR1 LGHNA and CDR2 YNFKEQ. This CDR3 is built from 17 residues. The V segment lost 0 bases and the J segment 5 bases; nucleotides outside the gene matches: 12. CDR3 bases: TGTGCCAGCAGCCAAGAGGAAAAGAGGGGGCAACTTTATGGCTACACCTTC. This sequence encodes CASSQEEKRGQLYGYTF.

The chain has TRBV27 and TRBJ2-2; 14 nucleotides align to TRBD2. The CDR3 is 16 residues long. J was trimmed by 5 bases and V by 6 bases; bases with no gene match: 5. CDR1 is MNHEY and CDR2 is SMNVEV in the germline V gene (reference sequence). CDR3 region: CASRLRTSGGTGELFF. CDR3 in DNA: TGTGCCAGCAGATTAAGGACTAGCGGGGGGACCGGGGAGCTGTTTTTT.

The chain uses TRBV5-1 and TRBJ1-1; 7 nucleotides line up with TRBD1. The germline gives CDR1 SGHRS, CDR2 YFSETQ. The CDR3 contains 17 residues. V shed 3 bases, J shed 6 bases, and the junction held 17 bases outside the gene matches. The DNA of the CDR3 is TGCGCCAGCAGCTCCGTCCCCGGGACAGTTCGTTCCTCTGAAGCTTTCTTT. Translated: CASSSVPGTVRSSEAFF.

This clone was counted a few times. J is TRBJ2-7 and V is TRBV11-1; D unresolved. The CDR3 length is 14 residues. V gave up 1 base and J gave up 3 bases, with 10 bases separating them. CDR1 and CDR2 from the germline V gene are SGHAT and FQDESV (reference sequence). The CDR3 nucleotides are TGTGCCAGCAGCTTAGGAGGTAGGAACTACGAGCAGTACTTC. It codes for CASSLGGRNYEQYF. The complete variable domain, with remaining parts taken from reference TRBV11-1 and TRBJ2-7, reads EAEVAQSPRYKITEKSQAVAFWCDPISGHATLYWYRQILGQGPELLVQFQDESVVDDSQLPKDRFSAERLKGVDSTLKIQPAELGDSAMYLCASSLGGRNYEQYFGPGTRLTVT.

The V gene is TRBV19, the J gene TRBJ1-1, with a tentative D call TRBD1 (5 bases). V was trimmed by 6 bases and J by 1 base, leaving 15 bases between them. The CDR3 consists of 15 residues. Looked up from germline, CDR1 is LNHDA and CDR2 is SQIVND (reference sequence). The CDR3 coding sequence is TGTGCCAGTAGCCTCCCTCTGGACACGAACACTGAAGCTTTCTTT. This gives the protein CASSLPLDTNTEAFF.

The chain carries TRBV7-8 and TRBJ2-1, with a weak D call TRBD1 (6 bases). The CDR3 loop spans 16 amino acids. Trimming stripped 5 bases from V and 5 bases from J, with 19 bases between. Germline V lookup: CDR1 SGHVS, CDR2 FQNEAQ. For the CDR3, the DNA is TGTGCCAGCAGCCCAGGTGGGGGCCGGGTAGACAATGAGCAGTTCTTC. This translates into CASSPGGGRVDNEQFF.

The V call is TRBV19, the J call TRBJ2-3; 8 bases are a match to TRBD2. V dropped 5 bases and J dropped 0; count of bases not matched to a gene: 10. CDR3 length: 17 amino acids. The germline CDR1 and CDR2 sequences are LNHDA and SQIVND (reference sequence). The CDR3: CASSPTPSGRSTDTQYF. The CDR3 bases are TGTGCCAGTAGTCCCACTCCGAGCGGGAGAAGCACAGATACGCAGTATTTT.

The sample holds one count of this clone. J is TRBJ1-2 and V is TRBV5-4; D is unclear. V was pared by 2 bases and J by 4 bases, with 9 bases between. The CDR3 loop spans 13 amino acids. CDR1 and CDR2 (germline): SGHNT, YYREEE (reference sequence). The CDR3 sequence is CASSFSGRYGYTF. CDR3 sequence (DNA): TGTGCCAGCAGCTTTAGTGGGCGCTATGGCTACACCTTC.

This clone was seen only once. The CDR3 is CASSEATGVQPQHF. The CDR3, as DNA: TGTGCCAGCAGTGAGGCGACAGGGGTACAGCCCCAGCATTTT. The V and J genes are TRBV2 and TRBJ1-5; 8 bases are a match to TRBD1. V was pared by 3 bases and J by 7 bases, with 5 bases of the junction left unmatched. Germline assignment: CDR1 SNHLY and CDR2 FYNNEI. This CDR3 has 14 residues.

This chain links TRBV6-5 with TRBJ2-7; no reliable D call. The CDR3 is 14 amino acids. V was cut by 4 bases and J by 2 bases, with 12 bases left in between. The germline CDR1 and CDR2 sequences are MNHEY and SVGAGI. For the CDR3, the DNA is TGTGCCAGCAGTTTGATAATACCTACCTACGAGCAGTACTTC. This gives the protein CASSLIIPTYEQYF.

The CDR3 is CASSLERSYEQYF. The CDR3 DNA follows: TGTGCCAGCAGCTTAGAGCGAAGCTACGAGCAGTACTTC. The chain links TRBV7-8 to TRBJ2-7; D is undetermined. The CDR3 spans 13 residues. CDR1 and CDR2 from the germline V gene are SGHVS and FQNEAQ. V dropped 1 base and J dropped 3 bases, with 7 bases sitting between them.

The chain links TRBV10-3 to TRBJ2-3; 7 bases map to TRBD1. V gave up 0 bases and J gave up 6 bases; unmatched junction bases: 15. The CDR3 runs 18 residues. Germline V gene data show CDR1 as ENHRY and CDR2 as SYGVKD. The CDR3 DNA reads TGTGCCATCAGTGAGTCTAGGGTCGGTCAGGGGGTCACCGATACGCAGTATTTT. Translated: CAISESRVGQGVTDTQYF.

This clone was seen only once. CDR3: CASLTPTGANNQPQHF. The CDR3 bases are TGTGCCAGCCTTACGCCGACAGGGGCCAACAATCAGCCCCAGCATTTT. The genes are TRBV28 and TRBJ1-5; 8 bases line up with TRBD1. Germline loops: CDR1 MDHEN, CDR2 SYDVKM. This CDR3 contains 16 residues. Trimming at V came to 8 bases and at J to 3 bases, leaving 12 bases not matched to a gene.

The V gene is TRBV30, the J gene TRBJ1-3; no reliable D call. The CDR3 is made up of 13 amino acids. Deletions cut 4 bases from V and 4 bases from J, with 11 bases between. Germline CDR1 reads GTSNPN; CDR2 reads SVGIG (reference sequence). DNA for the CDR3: TGTGCCTGGACTAGGGCGGGCGGAAACACCATATATTTT. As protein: CAWTRAGGNTIYF.

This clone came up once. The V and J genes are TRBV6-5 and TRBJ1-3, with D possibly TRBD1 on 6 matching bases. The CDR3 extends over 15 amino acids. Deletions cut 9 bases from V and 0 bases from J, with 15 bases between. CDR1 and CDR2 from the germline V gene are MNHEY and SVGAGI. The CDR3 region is CASRPPGASGNTIYF. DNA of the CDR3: TGTGCCAGTCGCCCTCCAGGGGCCTCTGGAAACACCATATATTTT.

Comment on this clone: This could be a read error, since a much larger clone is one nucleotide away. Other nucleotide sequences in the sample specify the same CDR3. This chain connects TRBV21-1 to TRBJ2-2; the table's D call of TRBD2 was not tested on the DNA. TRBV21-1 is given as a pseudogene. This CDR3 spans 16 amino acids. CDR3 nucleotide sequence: TGTGCCGCCCCGGGGGGGACTGGGGGCGCGACCGGGGAGCTGTTTTTT. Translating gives CAAPGGTGGATGELFF.